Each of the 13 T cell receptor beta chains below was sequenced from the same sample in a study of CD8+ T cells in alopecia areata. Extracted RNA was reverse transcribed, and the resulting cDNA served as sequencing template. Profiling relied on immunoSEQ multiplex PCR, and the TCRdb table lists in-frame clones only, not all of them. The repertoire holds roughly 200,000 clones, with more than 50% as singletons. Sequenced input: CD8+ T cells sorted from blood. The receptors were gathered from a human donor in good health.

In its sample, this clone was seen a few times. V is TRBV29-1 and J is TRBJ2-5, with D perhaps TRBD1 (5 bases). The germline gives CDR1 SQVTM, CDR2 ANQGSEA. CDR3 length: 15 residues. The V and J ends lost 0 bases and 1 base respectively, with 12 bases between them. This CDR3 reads CSVEDLRAVQETQYF. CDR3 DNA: TGCAGCGTTGAAGATCTCAGGGCGGTCCAAGAGACCCAGTACTTC.

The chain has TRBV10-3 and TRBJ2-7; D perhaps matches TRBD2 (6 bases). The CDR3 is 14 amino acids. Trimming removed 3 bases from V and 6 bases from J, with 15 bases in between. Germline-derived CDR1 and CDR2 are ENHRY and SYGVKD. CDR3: CAISDPGAGSEQYF. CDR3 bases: TGTGCCATCAGTGACCCGGGAGCCGGTAGCGAGCAGTACTTC.

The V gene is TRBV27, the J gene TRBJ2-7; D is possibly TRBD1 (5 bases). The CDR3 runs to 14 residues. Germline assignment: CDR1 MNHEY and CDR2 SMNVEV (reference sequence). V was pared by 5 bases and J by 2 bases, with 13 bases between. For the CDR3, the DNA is TGTGCCAGCAGTAGAGTCGACAGCACCTACGAGCAGTACTTC. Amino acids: CASSRVDSTYEQYF.

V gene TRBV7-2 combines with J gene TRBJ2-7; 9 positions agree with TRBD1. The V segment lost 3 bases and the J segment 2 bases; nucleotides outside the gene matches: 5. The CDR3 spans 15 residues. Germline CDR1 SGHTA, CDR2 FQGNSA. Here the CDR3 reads CASSFGTGLTYEQYF. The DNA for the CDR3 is TGTGCCAGCAGCTTCGGGACAGGGTTAACCTACGAGCAGTACTTC.

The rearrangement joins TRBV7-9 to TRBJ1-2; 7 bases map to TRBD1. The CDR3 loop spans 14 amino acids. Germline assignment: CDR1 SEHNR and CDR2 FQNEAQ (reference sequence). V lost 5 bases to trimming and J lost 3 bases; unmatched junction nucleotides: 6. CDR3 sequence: CASSLHQGDYGYTF. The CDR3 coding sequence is TGTGCCAGCAGCCTCCACCAGGGGGACTATGGCTACACCTTC.

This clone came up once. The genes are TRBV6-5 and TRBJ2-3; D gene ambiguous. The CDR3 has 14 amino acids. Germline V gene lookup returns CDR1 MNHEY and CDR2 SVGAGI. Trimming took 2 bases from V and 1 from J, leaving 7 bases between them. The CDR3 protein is CASSYGVRTDTQYF. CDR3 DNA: TGTGCCAGCAGTTACGGGGTCCGCACAGATACGCAGTATTTT.

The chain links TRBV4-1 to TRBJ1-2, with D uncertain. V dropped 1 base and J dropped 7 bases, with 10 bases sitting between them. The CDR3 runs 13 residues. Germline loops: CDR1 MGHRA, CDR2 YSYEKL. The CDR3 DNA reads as TGCGCCAGCAGCCAAGCCTCGGAGGTTGGCTACACCTTC. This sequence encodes CASSQASEVGYTF.

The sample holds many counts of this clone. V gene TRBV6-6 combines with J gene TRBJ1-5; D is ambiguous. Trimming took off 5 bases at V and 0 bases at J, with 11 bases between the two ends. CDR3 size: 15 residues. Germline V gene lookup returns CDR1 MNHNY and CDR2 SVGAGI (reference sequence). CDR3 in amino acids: CASSPAVYSNQPQHF. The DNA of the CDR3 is TGTGCCAGCAGTCCCGCGGTCTATAGCAATCAGCCCCAGCATTTT.

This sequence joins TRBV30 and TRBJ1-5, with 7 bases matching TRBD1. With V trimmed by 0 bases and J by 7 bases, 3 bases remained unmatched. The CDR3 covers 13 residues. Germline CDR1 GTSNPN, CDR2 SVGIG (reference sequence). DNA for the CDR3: TGTGCCTGGAGTGTACAGGGGAGACAGCCCCAGCATTTT. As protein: CAWSVQGRQPQHF.

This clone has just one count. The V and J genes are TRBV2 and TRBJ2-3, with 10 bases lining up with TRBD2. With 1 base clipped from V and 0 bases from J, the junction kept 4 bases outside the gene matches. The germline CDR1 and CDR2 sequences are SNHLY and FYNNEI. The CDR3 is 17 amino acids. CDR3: CASSEVQRGGSTDTQYF. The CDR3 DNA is TGTGCCAGCAGTGAAGTTCAGCGGGGGGGCAGCACAGATACGCAGTATTTT.

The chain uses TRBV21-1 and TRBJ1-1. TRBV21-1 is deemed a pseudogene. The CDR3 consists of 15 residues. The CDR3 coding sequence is TGTGCCAGCAGCAAAGTCAACGGACCCAGGACTGAAGCTTTCTTT. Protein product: CASSKVNGPRTEAFF.

This CDR3 is CASSMVDETQYF. The CDR3 DNA reads as TGTGCCAGTAGTATGGTGGATGAGACCCAGTACTTC. V and J are TRBV19 and TRBJ2-5; D is unclear. Looked up from germline, CDR1 is LNHDA and CDR2 is SQIVND (reference sequence). V was cut by 3 bases and J by 5 bases, with 7 bases left in between. The CDR3 spans 12 residues.

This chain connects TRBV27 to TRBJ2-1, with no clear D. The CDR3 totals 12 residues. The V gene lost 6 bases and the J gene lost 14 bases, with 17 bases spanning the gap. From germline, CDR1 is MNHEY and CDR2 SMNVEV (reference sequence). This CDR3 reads CASSPSGVVKFF. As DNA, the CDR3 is TGTGCCAGCAGCCCGAGTGGGGTAGTAAAGTTCTTC.